This T cell receptor (beta chain) was recovered during a study of shared clonotypes between healthy human individuals. The V end was cut by 4 bases, the J end by 5 bases, with 11 bases between. The CDR3 length is 14 residues. Germline values: CDR1 MDHEN, CDR2 SYDVKM. Each subset's genomic DNA was shared equally among a number of immunoSEQ plates. Assay: immunoSEQ multiplex PCR; the TCRdb copy retains only in-frame clones and omits some. The repertoire holds 2 million to 3 million clones, with about 92% as singletons. Sequencing was carried out using naive CD4+ T cells sorted from blood. Subset noted: CD45RA+ positively selected. The chain recombines TRBV28 with TRBJ2-2, with D possibly matching TRBD1 (6 bases). This sequence was found in a man between 18 and 35 years old in good health. The CDR3 coding sequence is TGTGCCAGCAGTTACCAAAGGGGGACCGGGGAGCTGTTTTTT. Translation: CASSYQRGTGELFF.